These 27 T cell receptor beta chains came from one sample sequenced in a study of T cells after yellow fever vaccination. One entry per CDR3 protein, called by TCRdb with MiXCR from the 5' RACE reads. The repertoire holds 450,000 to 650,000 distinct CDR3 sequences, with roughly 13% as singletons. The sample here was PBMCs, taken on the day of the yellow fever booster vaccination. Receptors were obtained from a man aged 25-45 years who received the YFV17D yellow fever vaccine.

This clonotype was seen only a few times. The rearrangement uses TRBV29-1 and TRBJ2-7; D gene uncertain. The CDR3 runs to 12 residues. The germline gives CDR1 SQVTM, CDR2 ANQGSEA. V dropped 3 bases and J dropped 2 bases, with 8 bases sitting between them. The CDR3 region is CSVEEQAYEQYF. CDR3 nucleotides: TGCAGCGTTGAGGAGCAGGCCTACGAGCAGTACTTC.

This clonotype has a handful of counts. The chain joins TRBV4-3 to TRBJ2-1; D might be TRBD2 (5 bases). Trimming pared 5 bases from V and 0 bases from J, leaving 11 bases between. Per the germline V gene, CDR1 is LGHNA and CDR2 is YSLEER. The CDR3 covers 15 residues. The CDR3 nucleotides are TGCGCCAGCAGCTTTCAGCGGAGCTCCTACAATGAGCAGTTCTTC. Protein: CASSFQRSSYNEQFF.

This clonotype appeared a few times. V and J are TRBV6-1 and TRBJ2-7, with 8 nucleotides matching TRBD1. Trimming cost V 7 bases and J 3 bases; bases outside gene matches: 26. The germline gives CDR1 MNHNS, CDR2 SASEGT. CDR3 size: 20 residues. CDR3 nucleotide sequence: TGTGCCAGCATTGTAATTAGCCGGTGGAAACCGGGACAGGTGAACTACGAGCAGTACTTC. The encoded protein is CASIVISRWKPGQVNYEQYF.

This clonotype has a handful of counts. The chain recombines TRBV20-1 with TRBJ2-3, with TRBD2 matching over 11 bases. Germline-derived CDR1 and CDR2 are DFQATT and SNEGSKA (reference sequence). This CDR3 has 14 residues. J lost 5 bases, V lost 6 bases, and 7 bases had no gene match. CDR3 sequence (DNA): TGCAGTGCGACCGACGGACTAGCGGGAGATACGCAGTATTTT. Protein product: CSATDGLAGDTQYF.

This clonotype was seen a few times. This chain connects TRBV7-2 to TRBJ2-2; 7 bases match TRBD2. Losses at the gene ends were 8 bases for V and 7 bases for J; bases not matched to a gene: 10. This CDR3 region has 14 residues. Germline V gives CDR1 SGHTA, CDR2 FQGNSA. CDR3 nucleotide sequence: TGTGCCAGCGTCGTGGGGACTAAGGGCGGGGAGCTGTTTTTT. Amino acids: CASVVGTKGGELFF. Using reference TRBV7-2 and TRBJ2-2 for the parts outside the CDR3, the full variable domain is GAGVSQSPSNKVTEKGKDVELRCDPISGHTALYWYRQSLGQGLEFLIYFQGNSAPDKSGLPSDRFSAERTGGSVSTLTIQRTQQEDSAVYLCASVVGTKGGELFFGEGSRLTVL.

CDR3 coding DNA: TGTGCCAGCAGCATAACAGGGCTTAGAAGCTACGAGCAGTACTTC. Translation: CASSITGLRSYEQYF. V and J are TRBV5-6 and TRBJ2-7, with D possibly TRBD1 on 6 matching bases. The CDR3 runs to 15 residues. Trimming shortened V by 4 bases and J by 3 bases, and 17 bases separated the two germline ends. Germline V gene data show CDR1 as SGHDT and CDR2 as YYEEEE.

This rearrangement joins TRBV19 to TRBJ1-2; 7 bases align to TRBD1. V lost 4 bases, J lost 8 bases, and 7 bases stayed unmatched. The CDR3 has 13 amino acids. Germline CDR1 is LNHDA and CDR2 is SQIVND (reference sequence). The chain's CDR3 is CASSNGQVRGYTF. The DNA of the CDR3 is TGTGCCAGTAGTAATGGACAGGTCCGAGGCTACACCTTC.

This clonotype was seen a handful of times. The DNA of the CDR3 is TGTGCCAGCAGCTTGGATGACGTAACCGCAGCTTTCTTT. This gives the protein CASSLDDVTAAFF. This chain uses TRBV5-4 with TRBJ1-1; D is undetermined. CDR1 and CDR2 (germline): SGHNT, YYREEE (reference sequence). This CDR3 comprises 13 residues. The V gene lost 0 bases and the J gene lost 10 bases, with 13 bases spanning the gap.

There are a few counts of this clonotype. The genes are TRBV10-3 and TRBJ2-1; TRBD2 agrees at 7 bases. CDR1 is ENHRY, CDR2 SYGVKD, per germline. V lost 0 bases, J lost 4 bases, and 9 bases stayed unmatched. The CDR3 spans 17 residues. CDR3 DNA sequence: TGTGCCATCAGTGAGTCTGAGCGGGGCCAAATTTACAATGAGCAGTTCTTC. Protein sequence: CAISESERGQIYNEQFF.

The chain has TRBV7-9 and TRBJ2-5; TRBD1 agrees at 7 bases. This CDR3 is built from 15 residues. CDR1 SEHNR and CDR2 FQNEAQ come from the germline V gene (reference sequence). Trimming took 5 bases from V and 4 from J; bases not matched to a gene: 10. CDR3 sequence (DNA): TGTGCCAGCAGCATAACGACAGGGAAGGGAGAGACCCAGTACTTC. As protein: CASSITTGKGETQYF. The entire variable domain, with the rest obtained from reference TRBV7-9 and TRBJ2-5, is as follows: DTGVSQNPRHKITKRGQNVTFRCDPISEHNRLYWYRQTLGQGPEFLTYFQNEAQLEKSRLLSDRFSAERPKGSFSTLEIQRTEQGDSAMYLCASSITTGKGETQYFGPGTRLLVL.

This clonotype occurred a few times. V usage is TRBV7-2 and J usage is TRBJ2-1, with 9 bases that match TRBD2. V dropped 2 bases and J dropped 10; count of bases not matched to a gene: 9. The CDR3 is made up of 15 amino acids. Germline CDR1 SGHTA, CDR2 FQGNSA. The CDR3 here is CASSLSSGRPGEQFF. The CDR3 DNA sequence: TGTGCCAGCAGCTTATCCAGCGGGAGGCCGGGGGAGCAGTTCTTC.

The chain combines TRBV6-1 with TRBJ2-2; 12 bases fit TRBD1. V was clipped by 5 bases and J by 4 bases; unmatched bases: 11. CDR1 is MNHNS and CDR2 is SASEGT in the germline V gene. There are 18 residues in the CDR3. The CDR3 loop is CASSTPKGTGGGTGELFF. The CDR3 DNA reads TGTGCCAGCAGTACCCCCAAAGGGACAGGGGGCGGCACCGGGGAGCTGTTTTTT.

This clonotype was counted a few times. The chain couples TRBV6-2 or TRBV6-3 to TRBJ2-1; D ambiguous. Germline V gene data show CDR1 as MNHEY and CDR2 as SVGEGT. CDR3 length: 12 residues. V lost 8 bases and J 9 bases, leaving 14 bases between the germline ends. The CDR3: CASEPLWGEQFF. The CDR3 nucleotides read TGTGCCAGCGAACCGCTATGGGGTGAGCAGTTCTTC.

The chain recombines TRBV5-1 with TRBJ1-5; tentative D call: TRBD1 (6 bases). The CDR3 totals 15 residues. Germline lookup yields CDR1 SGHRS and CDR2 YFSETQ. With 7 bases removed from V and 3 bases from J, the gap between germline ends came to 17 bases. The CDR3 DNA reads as TGCGCCAGCTCTCCGGGGGCAGGACCCAATCAGCCCCAGCATTTT. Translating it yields CASSPGAGPNQPQHF. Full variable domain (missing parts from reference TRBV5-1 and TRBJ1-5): KAGVTQTPRYLIKTRGQQVTLSCSPISGHRSVSWYQQTPGQGLQFLFEYFSETQRNKGNFPGRFSGRQFSNSRSEMNVSTLELGDSALYLCASSPGAGPNQPQHFGDGTRLSIL.

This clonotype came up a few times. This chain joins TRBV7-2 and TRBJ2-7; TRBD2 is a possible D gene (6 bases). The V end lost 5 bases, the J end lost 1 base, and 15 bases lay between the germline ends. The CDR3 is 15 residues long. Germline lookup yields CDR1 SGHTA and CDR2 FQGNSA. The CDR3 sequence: CASSPREVGSYEQYF. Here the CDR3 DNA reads TGTGCCAGCAGCCCCAGGGAGGTCGGATCCTACGAGCAGTACTTC.

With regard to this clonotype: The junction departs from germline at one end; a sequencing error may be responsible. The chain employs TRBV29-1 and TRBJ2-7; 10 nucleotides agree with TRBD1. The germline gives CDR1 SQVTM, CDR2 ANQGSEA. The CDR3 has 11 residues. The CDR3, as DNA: TGCAGCGTCGAAGACAGGGGGCGTAAGTACTTC. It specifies CSVEDRGRKYF.

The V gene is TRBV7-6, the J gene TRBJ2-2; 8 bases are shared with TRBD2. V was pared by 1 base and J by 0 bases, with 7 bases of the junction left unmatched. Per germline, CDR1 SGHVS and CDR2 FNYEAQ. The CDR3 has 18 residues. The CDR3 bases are TGTGCCAGCAGCTTAGTAGAAGGGGGACTAGCGAACACCGGGGAGCTGTTTTTT. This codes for CASSLVEGGLANTGELFF.

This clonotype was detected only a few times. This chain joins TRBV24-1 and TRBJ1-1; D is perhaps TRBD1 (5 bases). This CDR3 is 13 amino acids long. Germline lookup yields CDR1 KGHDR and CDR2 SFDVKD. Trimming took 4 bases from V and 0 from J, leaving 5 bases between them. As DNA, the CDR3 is TGTGCCACCAGTGACAGGGTGAACACTGAAGCTTTCTTT. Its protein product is CATSDRVNTEAFF.

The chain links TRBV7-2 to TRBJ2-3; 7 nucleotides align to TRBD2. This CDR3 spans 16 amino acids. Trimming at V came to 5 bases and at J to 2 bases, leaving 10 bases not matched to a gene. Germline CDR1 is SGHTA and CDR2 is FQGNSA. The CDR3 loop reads CASSPPSGTSTDTQYF. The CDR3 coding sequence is TGTGCCAGCAGCCCCCCAAGCGGGACTTCCACAGATACGCAGTATTTT.

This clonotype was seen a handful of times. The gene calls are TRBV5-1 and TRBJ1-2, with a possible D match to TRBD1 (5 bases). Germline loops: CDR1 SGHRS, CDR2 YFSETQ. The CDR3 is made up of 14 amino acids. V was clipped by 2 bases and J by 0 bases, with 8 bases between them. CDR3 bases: TGCGCCAGCAGCTTCACAGGAGCTAACTATGGCTACACCTTC. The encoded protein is CASSFTGANYGYTF.

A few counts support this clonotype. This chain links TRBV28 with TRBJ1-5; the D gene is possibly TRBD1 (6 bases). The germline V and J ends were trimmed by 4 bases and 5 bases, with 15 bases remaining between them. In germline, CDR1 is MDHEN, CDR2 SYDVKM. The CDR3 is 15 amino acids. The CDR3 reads CASSSINRVDQPQHF. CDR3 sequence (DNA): TGTGCCAGCAGTTCGATTAACAGGGTTGATCAGCCCCAGCATTTT.

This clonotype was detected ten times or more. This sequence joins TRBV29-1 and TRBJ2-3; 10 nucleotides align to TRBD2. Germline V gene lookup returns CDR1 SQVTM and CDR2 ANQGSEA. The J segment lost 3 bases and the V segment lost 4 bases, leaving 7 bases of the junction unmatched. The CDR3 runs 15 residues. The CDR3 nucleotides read TGCAGCGTTGCGAGCGGGGGGGGTTCTACAGATACGCAGTATTTT. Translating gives CSVASGGGSTDTQYF.

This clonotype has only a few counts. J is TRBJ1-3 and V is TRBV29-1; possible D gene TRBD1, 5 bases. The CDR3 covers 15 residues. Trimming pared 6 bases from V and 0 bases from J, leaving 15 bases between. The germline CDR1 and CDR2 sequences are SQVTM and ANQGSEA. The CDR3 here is CSVGGPGSSGNTIYF. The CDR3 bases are TGCAGCGTGGGGGGACCAGGGTCCTCTGGAAACACCATATATTTT.

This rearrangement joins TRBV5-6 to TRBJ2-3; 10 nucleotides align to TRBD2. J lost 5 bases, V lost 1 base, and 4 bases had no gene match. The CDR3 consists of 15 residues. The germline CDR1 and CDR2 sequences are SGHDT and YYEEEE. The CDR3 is CASSLLAGEVDTQYF. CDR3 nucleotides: TGTGCCAGCAGCTTGCTAGCGGGAGAGGTAGATACGCAGTATTTT.

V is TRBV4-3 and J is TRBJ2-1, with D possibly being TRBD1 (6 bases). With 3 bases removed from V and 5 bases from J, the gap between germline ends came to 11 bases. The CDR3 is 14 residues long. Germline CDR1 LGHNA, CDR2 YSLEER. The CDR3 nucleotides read TGCGCCAGCAGCCATTATCGGACAGACAATGAGCAGTTCTTC. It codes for CASSHYRTDNEQFF.

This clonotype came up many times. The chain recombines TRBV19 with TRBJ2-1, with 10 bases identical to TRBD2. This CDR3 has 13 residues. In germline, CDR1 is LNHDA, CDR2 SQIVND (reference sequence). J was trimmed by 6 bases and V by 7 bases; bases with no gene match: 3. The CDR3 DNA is TGTGCCAGTAAACTAGCGGGGACCAATGAGCAGTTCTTC. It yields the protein CASKLAGTNEQFF.

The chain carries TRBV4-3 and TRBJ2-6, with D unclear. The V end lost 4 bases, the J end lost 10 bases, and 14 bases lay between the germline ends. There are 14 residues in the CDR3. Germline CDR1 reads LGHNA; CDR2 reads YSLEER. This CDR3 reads CASSLFDSLNVLTF. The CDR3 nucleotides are TGCGCCAGCAGCCTATTCGACTCCCTAAACGTCCTGACTTTC.